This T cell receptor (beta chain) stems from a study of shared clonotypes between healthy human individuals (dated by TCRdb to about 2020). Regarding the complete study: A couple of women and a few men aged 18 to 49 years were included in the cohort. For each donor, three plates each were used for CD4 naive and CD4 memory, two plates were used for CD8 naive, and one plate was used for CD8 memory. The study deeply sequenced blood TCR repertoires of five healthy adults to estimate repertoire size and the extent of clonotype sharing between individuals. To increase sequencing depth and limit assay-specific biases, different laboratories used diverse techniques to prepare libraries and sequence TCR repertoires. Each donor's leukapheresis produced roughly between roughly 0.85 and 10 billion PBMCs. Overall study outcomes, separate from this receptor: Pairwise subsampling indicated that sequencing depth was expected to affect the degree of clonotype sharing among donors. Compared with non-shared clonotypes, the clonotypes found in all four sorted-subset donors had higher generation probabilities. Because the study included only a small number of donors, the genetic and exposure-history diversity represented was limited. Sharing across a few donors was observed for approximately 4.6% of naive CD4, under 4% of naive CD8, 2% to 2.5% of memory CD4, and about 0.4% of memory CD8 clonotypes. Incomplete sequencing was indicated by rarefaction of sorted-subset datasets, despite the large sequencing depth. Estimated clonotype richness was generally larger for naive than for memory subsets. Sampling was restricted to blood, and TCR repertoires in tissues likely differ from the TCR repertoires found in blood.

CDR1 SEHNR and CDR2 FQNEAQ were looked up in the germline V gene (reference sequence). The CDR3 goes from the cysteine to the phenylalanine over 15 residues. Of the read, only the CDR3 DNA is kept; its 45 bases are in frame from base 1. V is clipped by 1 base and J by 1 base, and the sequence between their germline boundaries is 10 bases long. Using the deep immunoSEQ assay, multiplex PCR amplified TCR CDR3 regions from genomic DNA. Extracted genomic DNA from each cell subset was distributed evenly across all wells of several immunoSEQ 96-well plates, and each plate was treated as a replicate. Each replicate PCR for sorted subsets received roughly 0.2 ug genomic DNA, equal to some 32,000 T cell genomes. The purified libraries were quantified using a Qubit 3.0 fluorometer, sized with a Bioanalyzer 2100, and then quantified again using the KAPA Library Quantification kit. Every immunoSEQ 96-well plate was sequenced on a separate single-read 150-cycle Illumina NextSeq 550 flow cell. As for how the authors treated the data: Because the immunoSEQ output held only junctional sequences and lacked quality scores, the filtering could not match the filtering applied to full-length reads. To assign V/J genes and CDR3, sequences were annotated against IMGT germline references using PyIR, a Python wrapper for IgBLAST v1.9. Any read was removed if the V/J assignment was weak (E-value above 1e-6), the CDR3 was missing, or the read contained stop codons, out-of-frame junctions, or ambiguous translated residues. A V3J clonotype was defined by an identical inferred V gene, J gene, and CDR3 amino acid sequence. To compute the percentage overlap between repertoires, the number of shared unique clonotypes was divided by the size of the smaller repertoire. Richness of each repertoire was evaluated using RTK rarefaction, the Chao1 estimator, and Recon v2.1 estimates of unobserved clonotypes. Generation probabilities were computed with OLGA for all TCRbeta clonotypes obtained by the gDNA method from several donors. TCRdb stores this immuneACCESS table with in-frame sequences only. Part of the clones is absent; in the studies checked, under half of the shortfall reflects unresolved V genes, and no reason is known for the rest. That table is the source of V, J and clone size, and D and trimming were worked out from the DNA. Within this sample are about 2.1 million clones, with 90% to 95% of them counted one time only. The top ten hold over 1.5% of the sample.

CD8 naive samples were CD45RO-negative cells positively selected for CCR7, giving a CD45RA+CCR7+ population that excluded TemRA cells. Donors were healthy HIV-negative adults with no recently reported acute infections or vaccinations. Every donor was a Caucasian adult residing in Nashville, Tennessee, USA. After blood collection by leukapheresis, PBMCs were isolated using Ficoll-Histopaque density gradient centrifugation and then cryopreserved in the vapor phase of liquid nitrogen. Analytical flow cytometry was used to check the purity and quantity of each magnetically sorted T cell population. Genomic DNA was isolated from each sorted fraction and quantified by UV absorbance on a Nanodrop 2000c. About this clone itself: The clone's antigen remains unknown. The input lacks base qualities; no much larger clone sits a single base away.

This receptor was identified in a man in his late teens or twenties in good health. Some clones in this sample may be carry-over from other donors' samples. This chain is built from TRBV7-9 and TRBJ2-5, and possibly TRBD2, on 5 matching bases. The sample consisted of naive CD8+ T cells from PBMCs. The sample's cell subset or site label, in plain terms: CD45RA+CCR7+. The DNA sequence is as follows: TGTGCCAGCAGCTTAGTGGGAGCGTCCCAAGAGACCCAGTACTTC. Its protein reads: CASSLVGASQETQYF.